This T cell receptor (beta chain) was sequenced during a study of vaccination and CD4 T cells after COVID-19. Study context: Six males and four females, two of them Hispanic, were enrolled as convalescents. Two doses of either BNT162b2 or mRNA-1273 vaccine went to participants.

The CDR3 sequence is 15 residues long. The germline gives CDR1 SEHNR, CDR2 FQNEAQ (reference sequence). V was shortened by 0 bases and J by 6 bases, with 11 bases between the two germline ends. This clonotype showed up just a few times. The antigen is not known. The treatment here: approximately 11-day PBMC culture with coronavirus spike peptide pools or control peptides (ViraFEST assay). ViraFEST used peptide pools to expand antigen-specific T cells, then sequenced TCRs. Once obtained from cultured CD4+ T cells, the DNA was sequenced using the Oncomine TCR Beta short-read assay. MiXCR, run by TCRdb on the PCR reads, gives a single entry per CDR3 protein. This table holds tens of thousands of distinct CDR3 sequences, around three fifths found once.

The clonotype comes from a human donor who had recovered from COVID-19. Sequenced input: CD4+ T cells from blood, cultured in vitro. The chain employs TRBV7-9 and TRBJ2-2, with unresolved D. CDR3 nucleotides: TGTGCCAGCAGCTTAGCGCCCTCGGCCGCCGGGGAGCTGTTTTTT. Translated: CASSLAPSAAGELFF.